The 17 T cell receptor beta chains presented below share a single source sample, sequenced in a study of blood T cell repertoires in COVID-19 (dated by TCRdb to 2018 to 2021). Receptors were amplified or captured by the immunoSEQ multiplex PCR assay. The source is immuneACCESS, and TCRdb retained only in-frame sequences with V and J called. Part of the clones is not carried over; for the studies checked, unresolved V genes explain less than half of this, and the remainder is unexplained. The sample table contains tens of thousands of clones; only one count was recorded for about 81% of them. The top ten hold 2% to 2.5% of the sample. The sequenced sample consisted of peripheral blood. Receptor source: a woman in her 70s with COVID-19, enrolled during active disease.

This chain uses TRBV29-1 with TRBJ2-7, with 10 bases matching TRBD2. Germline assignment: CDR1 SQVTM and CDR2 ANQGSEA. The CDR3 sequence is 13 residues long. V lost 4 bases to trimming and J lost 4 bases; unmatched junction nucleotides: 4. The CDR3, as DNA: TGCAGCGTTGGCCTAGCGGGGGCTTACGAGCAGTACTTC. Translation gives CSVGLAGAYEQYF.

The genes are TRBV29-1 and TRBJ1-1; a weak D match, TRBD1 (6 bases). V was shortened by 4 bases and J by 2 bases, with 11 bases between the two germline ends. The CDR3 loop spans 13 amino acids. Per the germline V gene, CDR1 is SQVTM and CDR2 is ANQGSEA. CDR3 amino acids: CSVGLGANTEAFF. Here the CDR3 DNA reads TGCAGCGTTGGGCTGGGGGCAAACACTGAAGCTTTCTTT. The full variable domain, rest sourced from reference TRBV29-1 and TRBJ1-1, is SAVISQKPSRDICQRGTSLTIQCQVDSQVTMMFWYRQQPGQSLTLIATANQGSEATYESGFVIDKFPISRPNLTFSTLTVSNMSPEDSSIYLCSVGLGANTEAFFGQGTRLTVV.

The chain is built from TRBV6-6 and TRBJ2-1; TRBD2 might be the D (6 bases). The CDR3 spans 13 residues. V was shortened by 5 bases and J by 6 bases, with 11 bases between the two germline ends. From germline, CDR1 is MNHNY and CDR2 SVGAGI (reference sequence). The CDR3 spells CASSRQGGNEQFF. The CDR3 DNA reads TGTGCCAGCAGTCGGCAGGGAGGCAATGAGCAGTTCTTC.

The chain joins TRBV27 to TRBJ1-5, with D possibly matching TRBD1 (5 bases). Deletions cut 5 bases from V and 1 base from J, with 12 bases between. This CDR3 comprises 15 residues. Germline values: CDR1 MNHEY, CDR2 SMNVEV (reference sequence). For the CDR3, the DNA is TGTGCCAGCAGTCTTCAGGGATTGAGCAATCAGCCCCAGCATTTT. Translated: CASSLQGLSNQPQHF.

The chain is built from TRBV6-5 and TRBJ1-1; 7 bases fit TRBD1. The ends lost 8 bases at V and 6 bases at J; junction bases unmatched: 9. In germline, CDR1 is MNHEY, CDR2 SVGAGI. The CDR3 covers 13 residues. The CDR3 nucleotides are TGTGCCAGCGGGAGACAGGGATTTGCTGAAGCTTTCTTT. Translation gives CASGRQGFAEAFF.

This chain links TRBV10-3 with TRBJ2-1, with 11 positions matching TRBD2. The CDR3 runs to 16 residues. V trimming: 10 bases; J trimming: 4 bases; junction bases outside the gene matches: 12. Germline V gene sequence: CDR1 ENHRY, CDR2 SYGVKD. The CDR3: CASLPSTSGTYNEQFF. The CDR3 nucleotides are TGTGCCAGCCTCCCGTCGACTAGCGGGACTTACAATGAGCAGTTCTTC.

The sample holds a few counts of this clone. The genes are TRBV27 and TRBJ1-1; 7 positions match TRBD1. J gave up 4 bases and V 2 bases, and 4 bases lay outside the gene matches. The CDR3 extends over 14 amino acids. CDR1 and CDR2 (germline): MNHEY, SMNVEV (reference sequence). CDR3 amino acids: CASSLRQGGTEAFF. In nucleotides, the CDR3 is TGTGCCAGCAGTTTACGACAGGGTGGCACTGAAGCTTTCTTT.

V is TRBV19 and J is TRBJ2-5, with 11 bases that match TRBD1. The trim removed 1 base at V and 5 bases at J, leaving 9 bases unmatched. CDR1 and CDR2 (germline): LNHDA, SQIVND (reference sequence). The CDR3 extends over 17 amino acids. The CDR3 reads CASSIGSGQGAGETQYF. The CDR3 DNA reads TGTGCCAGTAGTATAGGGTCTGGACAGGGGGCTGGGGAGACCCAGTACTTC.

The rearrangement joins TRBV9 to TRBJ2-2; 8 nucleotides match TRBD2. The CDR3 has 15 amino acids. With V trimmed by 5 bases and J by 4 bases, 7 bases remained unmatched. Germline CDR1 is SGDLS and CDR2 is YYNGEE. CDR3 sequence: CASSLSGKSTGELFF. The CDR3 DNA sequence: TGTGCCAGCAGTCTTAGCGGGAAAAGCACCGGGGAGCTGTTTTTT.

The genes are TRBV6-5 and TRBJ1-5; 7 positions match TRBD1. There are 14 residues in the CDR3. J was trimmed by 9 bases and V by 4 bases; bases with no gene match: 9. The germline CDR1 and CDR2 sequences are MNHEY and SVGAGI. CDR3 nucleotides: TGTGCCAGCAGTTCCGGGACAGATCCTGGGCCCCAGCATTTT. It translates to CASSSGTDPGPQHF.

The chain carries TRBV5-1 and TRBJ2-4, with 10 nucleotides matching TRBD1. The CDR3 is 19 residues long. The germline gives CDR1 SGHRS, CDR2 YFSETQ. V lost 3 bases to trimming and J lost 0 bases; unmatched junction nucleotides: 12. This CDR3 is CASSSLGDRGPLAKNIQYF. Here the CDR3 DNA reads TGCGCCAGCAGCTCACTAGGGGACAGGGGTCCTTTAGCCAAAAACATTCAGTACTTC.

This sequence joins TRBV6-4 and TRBJ1-1; D not resolved. Between the trimmed V and J ends, which lost 5 bases and 5 bases, there was a span of 12 bases. The CDR3 loop spans 13 amino acids. Germline CDR1 reads MRHNA; CDR2 reads SNTAGT. The CDR3 bases are TGTGCCAGCAGTCCCAGAAGTGGTACTGAAGCTTTCTTT. It encodes CASSPRSGTEAFF.

The chain joins TRBV12-3 or TRBV12-4 to TRBJ1-1; no reliable D call. Between the trimmed V and J ends, which lost 7 bases and 5 bases, there was a span of 8 bases. This CDR3 has 11 residues. This CDR3 reads CASTPGTEAFF. In DNA, the CDR3 is TGTGCCAGCACCCCAGGAACTGAAGCTTTCTTT.

The chain is built from TRBV6-5 and TRBJ1-3; D gene uncertain. Germline CDR1 reads MNHEY; CDR2 reads SVGAGI. This CDR3 has 15 residues. V was shortened by 6 bases and J by 0 bases, with 12 bases between the two germline ends. Here the CDR3 DNA reads TGTGCCAGCAGGATGGACGGGATCTCTGGAAACACCATATATTTT. Protein product: CASRMDGISGNTIYF.

The chain links TRBV19 to TRBJ2-1; D not resolved. The CDR3 sequence is 14 residues long. V lost 5 bases, J lost 7 bases, and 15 bases lay in between. Germline CDR1 is LNHDA and CDR2 is SQIVND (reference sequence). The CDR3 bases are TGTGCCAGTAGTCCACGACTCCCTCAGAATGAGCAGTTCTTC. Translated: CASSPRLPQNEQFF.

This chain joins TRBV7-2 and TRBJ2-7, with TRBD2 matching 14 bases. CDR1 and CDR2 from the germline V gene are SGHTA and FQGNSA. This CDR3 contains 15 residues. V lost 3 bases to trimming and J lost 2 bases; unmatched junction nucleotides: 0. CDR3 coding DNA: TGTGCCAGCAGCTTGACTAGCGGGGGGGCCTACGAGCAGTACTTC. Translation: CASSLTSGGAYEQYF.

The CDR3 loop reads CASSVGGDSYQPQHF. In nucleotides, the CDR3 is TGTGCCAGCAGCGTAGGAGGGGACAGCTATCAGCCCCAGCATTTT. V gene TRBV9 combines with J gene TRBJ1-5; 7 bases map to TRBD1. This CDR3 comprises 15 residues. The trim removed 0 bases at V and 5 bases at J, leaving 5 bases unmatched. From germline, CDR1 is SGDLS and CDR2 YYNGEE.